This is a list of T cell receptor beta chains from one sample in a study of blood T cell repertoires in COVID-19. Generated by immunoSEQ multiplex PCR, the TCRdb table keeps only in-frame clones and is missing some. This sample has approximately 210,000 clones, with 70% to 90% found just once. Material for sequencing was peripheral blood. The receptor set was obtained from a woman in her seventies with active or convalescent COVID-19. Each CDR3 is given with its conserved first and last residue. The D gene is left open where the match is weak. Clone size, where shown, is once, few, many, or a class for clones that have expanded.

CDR3 protein | CDR3 DNA | V gene | D gene | J gene | clone size
CASSPPLSAQHF | TGTGCCAGCAGTCCCCCCCTGAGTGCCCAGCATTTT | TRBV2 | NA | TRBJ1-5 | few
CASGWGLEQYF | TGTGCGAGCGGATGGGGACTCGAGCAGTACTTC | TRBV5-6 | NA | TRBJ2-7 | NA
CASSLLVLSEAFF | TGTGCCAGCAGCTTATTGGTTTTGAGTGAAGCTTTCTTT | TRBV11-2 | NA | TRBJ1-1 | NA
CASSTLPGTSGTANEQFF | TGTGCCAGCAGTACCTTGCCCGGGACTAGCGGGACCGCCAATGAGCAGTTCTTC | TRBV27 | TRBD2 | TRBJ2-1 | NA
CASSPGTENEKLFF | TGCGCCAGCAGCCCCGGGACAGAAAATGAAAAACTGTTTTTT | TRBV5-1 | TRBD1 | TRBJ1-4 | NA
CASSLVVGQGYEQYF | TGCGCCAGCAGCTTGGTAGTGGGACAGGGCTACGAGCAGTACTTC | TRBV5-1 | TRBD1 | TRBJ2-7 | NA
CASSQRRPGQGAQYEQYF | TGCGCCAGCAGCCAACGTCGACCGGGACAGGGGGCGCAGTACGAGCAGTACTTC | TRBV4-1 | TRBD1 | TRBJ2-7 | NA
CASSSSAGTSGRLGDTQYF | TGTGCCAGCAGCTCTTCAGCCGGGACTAGCGGGAGGTTAGGTGATACGCAGTATTTT | TRBV9 | TRBD2 | TRBJ2-3 | NA
CASGTGIYEQYF | TGTGCCAGTGGTACAGGGATCTACGAGCAGTACTTC | TRBV28 | NA | TRBJ2-7 | NA
CASSAGTSAEYEQYF | TGTGCCAGCAGTGCCGGGACTAGCGCGGAATACGAGCAGTACTTC | TRBV6-2/TRBV6-3 | TRBD2 | TRBJ2-7 | NA
CASRPSGLLSSYEQYF | TGTGCCAGCAGGCCCTCCGGACTTCTAAGCTCCTACGAGCAGTACTTC | TRBV2 | NA | TRBJ2-7 | NA
CASSLGMGPETQYF | TGCGCCAGCAGCTTGGGGATGGGGCCAGAGACCCAGTACTTC | TRBV5-1 | NA | TRBJ2-5 | NA
CATSGTQVTGELFF | TGTGCCACCTCCGGGACTCAGGTCACCGGGGAGCTGTTTTTT | TRBV15 | NA | TRBJ2-2 | NA
CASSPLGGFGETQYF | TGTGCCAGCAGCCCGCTCGGGGGGTTTGGGGAGACCCAGTACTTC | TRBV7-6 | TRBD2 | TRBJ2-5 | NA
CASSQVGRTSDRTQYF | TGTGCCAGCAGCCAAGTGGGTAGGACTAGCGACCGTACGCAGTATTTT | TRBV3-1/TRBV3-2 | TRBD2 | TRBJ2-3 | NA
CASSYRGEHAEAFF | TGTGCCAGCAGCTACAGGGGCGAACACGCTGAAGCTTTCTTT | TRBV11-2 | TRBD1 | TRBJ1-1 | NA
CAWSGAAAGGTEAFF | TGTGCCTGGAGCGGGGCAGCAGCAGGGGGCACTGAAGCTTTCTTT | TRBV30 | TRBD1 | TRBJ1-1 | NA
CASHSGTANVLTF | TGTGCCAGCCATTCTGGGACTGCCAACGTCCTGACTTTC | TRBV28 | NA | TRBJ2-6 | NA
CASSLDEGSYEQYF | TGCGCCAGCAGCTTGGACGAGGGATCCTACGAGCAGTACTTC | TRBV5-1 | NA | TRBJ2-7 | NA
CASSRGQGMNTGELFF | TGTGCCAGTAGTCGAGGACAGGGAATGAACACCGGGGAGCTGTTTTTT | TRBV19 | TRBD1 | TRBJ2-2 | once
CASSPTGSSNQPQHF | TGTGCCAGCAGTCCCACAGGGTCGAGCAATCAGCCCCAGCATTTT | TRBV6-5 | NA | TRBJ1-5 | once
CASSLGQVDYEQYF | TGTGCCAGCAGCTTGGGACAGGTAGACTACGAGCAGTACTTC | TRBV5-6 | NA | TRBJ2-7 | few
CASSYGRNNQPQHF | TGTGCCAGCAGTTACGGGAGAAACAATCAGCCCCAGCATTTT | TRBV6-2/TRBV6-3 | NA | TRBJ1-5 | NA
CASIKLGGEDTQYF | TGTGCCAGCATCAAACTTGGGGGGGAAGATACGCAGTATTTT | TRBV2 | TRBD2 | TRBJ2-3 | NA
CASSWTGGLGTNEKLFF | TGTGCCAGCAGTTGGACAGGGGGATTAGGAACTAATGAAAAACTGTTTTTT | TRBV2 | TRBD1 | TRBJ1-4 | NA
CSVEVVGLAANTGELFF | TGCAGCGTTGAAGTGGTCGGACTAGCGGCGAACACCGGGGAGCTGTTTTTT | TRBV29-1 | TRBD2 | TRBJ2-2 | NA
CASSVRFYNEQFF | TGTGCCAGCAGTGTTCGGTTTTACAATGAGCAGTTCTTC | TRBV2 | NA | TRBJ2-1 | NA
CASGGLAGPGTQYF | TGTGCCAGCGGCGGACTAGCGGGACCAGGAACGCAGTATTTT | TRBV27 | TRBD2 | TRBJ2-3 | NA
CASSPGAFANTEAFF | TGTGCCAGCTCACCAGGGGCGTTTGCGAACACTGAAGCTTTCTTT | TRBV18 | NA | TRBJ1-1 | NA